The 32 T cell receptor beta chains below all came from one sample that was sequenced in a study of T cell clusters in autoimmune cytopenias. TRB was amplified from about 250 ng of peripheral blood genomic DNA per sample. TRB was amplified by touch-down multiplex PCR, primer pools A and B combined. For each CDR3 protein, TCRdb gives one entry from its re-call of the multiplex PCR reads, without DNA. In all, the sample yields 3,500 to 4,500 distinct CDR3 sequences. These data are also associated with another study on T cell repertoires in aging, cancer and after chemotherapy.

Material for sequencing was peripheral blood. The source is a human donor with an autoimmune cytopenia or autoimmune hepatitis (not recorded which).

This chain uses TRBV18 with TRBJ2-1. The CDR3 is made up of 14 amino acids. Germline CDR1 KGHSH, CDR2 LQKENI. The CDR3 reads CASSGGSSYNEQFF.

The V and J genes are TRBV19 and TRBJ2-7; the D call of TRBD1 rests on TCRdb alone, since no DNA is present to check it. Germline loops: CDR1 LNHDA, CDR2 SQIVND (reference sequence). The CDR3 length is 15 residues. The CDR3 loop reads CASSIRGTGGGEQYF.

By frequency, this clonotype registers medium-sized. The CDR3 spells CATSRAAGVLETQYF. The chain carries TRBV15 and TRBJ2-5; TCRdb's D call, TRBD1, is unchecked because there is no DNA. The CDR3 sequence is 15 residues long. CDR1 and CDR2 (germline): LNHNV, YYDKDF (reference sequence).

The V call is TRBV7-9, the J call TRBJ2-5; TCRdb designates TRBD1, a call that cannot be tested without DNA. The CDR3 covers 14 residues. From germline, CDR1 is SEHNR and CDR2 FQNEAQ (reference sequence). This CDR3 is CASSQSGGAETQYF.

This chain uses TRBV6-5 with TRBJ2-2. The CDR3 runs 14 residues. Germline CDR1 reads MNHEY; CDR2 reads SVGAGI. The CDR3 reads CASKPRRNTGELFF.

The V gene is TRBV20-1, the J gene TRBJ1-2; TCRdb indicates TRBD1, and absent DNA this call remains unverified. The CDR3 runs 12 residues. Germline-derived CDR1 and CDR2 are DFQATT and SNEGSKA (reference sequence). The CDR3: CSPFPGERGYTF.

This chain uses TRBV6-5 with TRBJ2-1; TCRdb outputs TRBD1, but without DNA this stays unchecked. CDR1 MNHEY and CDR2 SVGAGI come from the germline V gene. The CDR3 consists of 15 residues. CDR3 residues: CASSYSIGGGNEQFF.

Its frequency marks this clonotype as medium-sized. This chain links TRBV13 with TRBJ2-7; no DNA is available, so the TRBD1 call from TCRdb remains unchecked. CDR1 and CDR2 from the germline V gene are PRHDT and FYEKMQ (reference sequence). The CDR3 consists of 15 residues. CDR3 sequence reads: CASSLTGDLNYEQYF.

The CDR3 loop is CASSNQDSLYEQFF. The rearrangement joins TRBV19 to TRBJ2-1. Germline V gives CDR1 LNHDA, CDR2 SQIVND (reference sequence). The CDR3 runs 14 residues.

The chain uses TRBV6-5 and TRBJ2-4; TCRdb's assignment of TRBD2 cannot be checked, as there is no DNA. There are 17 residues in the CDR3. Germline V gives CDR1 MNHEY, CDR2 SVGAGI. The CDR3 loop is CASSSGTSGSSKNIQYF.

The chain links TRBV27 to TRBJ2-2. The CDR3 has 13 residues. Germline V CDR1 and CDR2: MNHEY, SMNVEV (reference sequence). The CDR3: CASSLSNTGELFF.

This clonotype is medium-sized (0.01 to 0.1%) by frequency. V is TRBV11-3 and J is TRBJ2-7; TCRdb returns TRBD1, unconfirmable since there is no DNA. CDR3 length: 14 residues. Germline CDR1 reads SGHNT; CDR2 reads YENEEA. CDR3 protein: CASSGTASSYEQYF.

The chain is built from TRBV6-6 and TRBJ2-1. Germline CDR1 MNHNY, CDR2 SVGAGI (reference sequence). This CDR3 comprises 11 residues. CDR3 sequence reads: CASTLFGEQFF.

V usage is TRBV7-6 and J usage is TRBJ2-2; as DNA is missing, the TRBD1 call by TCRdb cannot be tested. Germline-derived CDR1 and CDR2 are SGHVS and FNYEAQ. CDR3 length: 13 residues. The CDR3 protein is CASSPREFGELFF.

The chain links TRBV11-3 to TRBJ2-2; with no DNA, the TCRdb D assignment of TRBD1 cannot be verified. Germline CDR1 SGHNT, CDR2 YENEEA. The length of the CDR3 is 14 residues. The CDR3 reads CATMEGAGTGELFF.

The CDR3 protein is CASSQGSYSGANVLTF. The chain joins TRBV19 to TRBJ2-6; TCRdb's assignment of TRBD1 cannot be checked, as there is no DNA. This CDR3 is built from 16 residues. CDR1 is LNHDA, CDR2 SQIVND, per germline (reference sequence).

This chain links TRBV19 with TRBJ2-4; TCRdb indicates TRBD1, and absent DNA this call remains unverified. Germline V gives CDR1 LNHDA, CDR2 SQIVND (reference sequence). There are 16 residues in the CDR3. Here the CDR3 reads CASSIAGGRTKNIQYF.

This clonotype is labeled medium-sized (0.01 to 0.1%) based on frequency. The chain employs TRBV29-1 and TRBJ2-7; TCRdb reports TRBD1, a call that lacks DNA to check it against. CDR3 size: 15 residues. The germline CDR1 and CDR2 sequences are SQVTM and ANQGSEA. This chain's CDR3 is CSVLGGTGNAYEQYF.

V gene TRBV6-5 combines with J gene TRBJ1-4. The CDR3 totals 15 residues. The V gene's germline CDR1 is MNHEY and CDR2 SVGAGI. CDR3 in amino acids: CAISESDATNEKLFF.

The chain combines TRBV6-5 with TRBJ2-3; as DNA is missing, the TRBD2 call by TCRdb cannot be tested. CDR3 length: 14 amino acids. Germline V gene data show CDR1 as MNHEY and CDR2 as SVGAGI. This CDR3 reads CASSSGARIWPLYF.

The rearrangement links TRBV6-6 to TRBJ2-5; checking the TCRdb D call of TRBD2 is not possible without DNA. Germline CDR1 and CDR2: MNHNY and SVGAGI (reference sequence). This CDR3 is built from 18 residues. The CDR3 here is CASSYTTSGQRPGETQYF.

By frequency, this clonotype registers large (0.1 to 1%). The chain has TRBV29-1 and TRBJ2-5; checking the TCRdb D call of TRBD2 is not possible without DNA. Germline loops: CDR1 SQVTM, CDR2 ANQGSEA. The length of the CDR3 is 16 residues. CDR3 region: CSVEEGASGVYETQYF. Full variable domain (remainder filled in from reference TRBV29-1 and TRBJ2-5): SAVISQKPSRDICQRGTSLTIQCQVDSQVTMMFWYRQQPGQSLTLIATANQGSEATYESGFVIDKFPISRPNLTFSTLTVSNMSPEDSSIYLCSVEEGASGVYETQYFGPGTRLLVL.

V and J are TRBV12-3 or TRBV12-4 and TRBJ2-5; TCRdb returns TRBD1, unconfirmable since there is no DNA. CDR3 length: 16 amino acids. CDR3 region: CASSLNRGRNRETQYF.

Here the CDR3 reads CASSIGTGGWKANVLTF. The rearrangement links TRBV19 to TRBJ2-6; TCRdb proposes TRBD1, but this gene call is untestable without DNA. This CDR3 comprises 17 residues. Germline V lookup: CDR1 LNHDA, CDR2 SQIVND (reference sequence).

The V and J genes are TRBV27 and TRBJ2-5; TCRdb's assignment of TRBD1 cannot be checked, as there is no DNA. CDR1 and CDR2 from the germline V gene are MNHEY and SMNVEV (reference sequence). This CDR3 has 15 residues. The CDR3 loop is CASSFTQGRQETQYF.

Measured by frequency, this clonotype is medium-sized. This sequence joins TRBV15 and TRBJ1-6; TCRdb reports TRBD1, a call that lacks DNA to check it against. CDR1 is LNHNV and CDR2 is YYDKDF in the germline V gene (reference sequence). CDR3 length: 15 amino acids. This CDR3 reads CATSRDLGARSPLHF.

The J gene is TRBJ2-1, the V gene TRBV18. Germline V gene data show CDR1 as KGHSH and CDR2 as LQKENI. The CDR3 has 13 residues. CDR3 amino acids: CASSPGLYNEQFF.

The chain joins TRBV19 to TRBJ2-4; TCRdb's D call, TRBD1, is unchecked because there is no DNA. Germline V lookup: CDR1 LNHDA, CDR2 SQIVND (reference sequence). This CDR3 contains 12 residues. The CDR3 loop reads CASSIGATVQYF.

This clonotype is called large based on its frequency. This rearrangement joins TRBV7-9 to TRBJ2-3; TCRdb lists TRBD2, though no DNA is available to test this call. The germline gives CDR1 SEHNR, CDR2 FQNEAQ (reference sequence). This CDR3 is 17 amino acids long. The CDR3 is CASSRGASGDRTDTQYF.

J is TRBJ2-7 and V is TRBV6-2 or TRBV6-3; TCRdb outputs TRBD2, but without DNA this stays unchecked. The length of the CDR3 is 18 residues. Germline V gives CDR1 MNHEY, CDR2 SVGEGT. The CDR3 is CASSYRGLAGAPSYEQYF.

The rearrangement links TRBV7-2 to TRBJ2-2; as DNA is missing, the TRBD1 call by TCRdb cannot be tested. CDR3 length: 15 amino acids. Germline V CDR1 and CDR2: SGHTA, FQGNSA. The CDR3 reads CASSLQGTNTGELFF.

The genes are TRBV29-1 and TRBJ1-2; TCRdb's D gene call, TRBD1, goes unchecked for lack of DNA. Germline V CDR1 and CDR2: SQVTM, ANQGSEA. CDR3 size: 16 residues. Here the CDR3 reads CSVATISTGGSYGYTF. The whole variable domain, filled in from reference TRBV29-1 and TRBJ1-2, reads SAVISQKPSRDICQRGTSLTIQCQVDSQVTMMFWYRQQPGQSLTLIATANQGSEATYESGFVIDKFPISRPNLTFSTLTVSNMSPEDSSIYLCSVATISTGGSYGYTFGSGTRLTVV.